This T cell receptor (beta chain) was documented in a study of T cell changes during pregnancy in multiple sclerosis. Sequenced by immunoSEQ multiplex PCR; TCRdb stores in-frame clones only, minus some. The sample carries approximately 47,000 clones, around nine tenths recorded once. Here the sequenced sample was peripheral blood, taken in the first trimester of pregnancy. This TCR was recovered from a female donor with multiple sclerosis, enrolled in a pregnancy study.

CDR3 protein: CASSRTVSSYEQYF. CDR3 in DNA: TGCGCCAGCAGCCGGACAGTGAGCTCCTACGAGCAGTACTTC. The genes are TRBV5-1 and TRBJ2-7, with D perhaps matching TRBD1 (6 bases). The germline V gene has CDR1 SGHRS and CDR2 YFSETQ. V was trimmed by 4 bases and J by 0 bases, leaving 11 bases between them. This CDR3 contains 14 residues.